This record covers a single T cell receptor beta chain. The data originate from a study of blood T cell repertoires in COVID-19. Study summary: Samples came from the United States, Italy and Spain, spanning acute and convalescent COVID-19.

V lost 2 bases and J lost 3, with 8 bases in between. Looked up from germline, CDR1 is SNHLY and CDR2 is FYNNEI. The CDR3 covers 14 residues. Original processing notes: It was from reference gene primer amplification that nucleated cell counts were estimated. TCRdb's table, derived via immunoSEQ multiplex PCR, lists solely in-frame clones and lacks some. V, J and clone size are taken as reported in that table, and D and trimming were inferred from the DNA itself. The repertoire holds 60,000 to 75,000 clones, with just over 85% as singletons. The clonotype originates from a human donor in a cohort sampled during active COVID-19. Sequenced material: peripheral blood. The chain has TRBV2 and TRBJ1-5, with D unresolved. The CDR3 sequence: CASSESRYNQPQHF. The DNA for the CDR3 is TGTGCCAGCAGTGAATCCAGGTACAATCAGCCCCAGCATTTT. Combining the CDR3 with reference TRBV2 and TRBJ1-5 gives the whole variable domain EPEVTQTPSHQVTQMGQEVILRCVPISNHLYFYWYRQILGQKVEFLVSFYNNEISEKSEIFDDQFSVERPDGSNFTLKIRSTKLEDSAMYFCASSESRYNQPQHFGDGTRLSIL.